These T cell receptor beta chains were read from a single sample in a study of blood T cell repertoires in COVID-19. Profiling relied on immunoSEQ multiplex PCR, and the TCRdb table lists in-frame clones only, not all of them. Of about 440,000 clones in the sample, about 91% were seen once. Sequenced input: peripheral blood. Receptors originate from a woman between 50 and 59 years old with COVID-19, enrolled during active disease. CDR3s include the opening cysteine and the closing phenylalanine or tryptophan. The D gene is left open where the match is weak. Expanded clones are given a class, and other clones once, few, many or no size at all.

j_call	d_call	v_call	clone_size	cdr3_nt	cdr3_aa
TRBJ1-6	-	TRBV4-1	-	TGCGCCAGCAGCGCGAGGACAGAATATTCACCCCTCCACTTT	CASSARTEYSPLHF
TRBJ1-1	-	TRBV6-1	-	TGTGCCAGCAGTGAAGTCCTGGGGGCTCGGGCTGAAGCTTTCTTT	CASSEVLGARAEAFF
TRBJ2-1	TRBD2	TRBV24-1	-	TGTGCCACCAGTGATTTGAAGCTAGCGGGGAATGAGCAGTTCTTC	CATSDLKLAGNEQFF
TRBJ1-2	TRBD1	TRBV5-4	-	TGTGCCAGCAGCTTGGGACAGGGGATGAGTTATGGCTACACCTTC	CASSLGQGMSYGYTF
TRBJ2-1	TRBD1	TRBV4-1	-	TGCGCCAGCAGCCTACACGACAGGGGGCCCTACAATGAGCAGTTCTTC	CASSLHDRGPYNEQFF
TRBJ2-3	-	TRBV5-1	once	TGCGCCAGCAGCCCCGACGTAGCGGAGACAGATACGCAGTATTTT	CASSPDVAETDTQYF
TRBJ2-7	TRBD1	TRBV5-6	-	TGTGCCAGCAGCTCCCGGGACAGGGGTTTCGAGCAGTACTTC	CASSSRDRGFEQYF
TRBJ1-2	-	TRBV10-2	few	TGCGCCAGCAGTGAGGAGGGAAACTATGGCTACACCTTC	CASSEEGNYGYTF
TRBJ2-1	-	TRBV9	-	TGTGCCAGCAGCGTACTCTTTAGCGGTGGGGACAATGAGCAGTTCTTC	CASSVLFSGGDNEQFF
TRBJ1-3	-	TRBV5-4	few	TGTGCCAGCAGCTTAGGGGGAACTGGAAACACCATATATTTT	CASSLGGTGNTIYF